One sample yielded the 19 T cell receptor beta chains listed below, sequenced in a study of blood T cells in healthy people across ages. Sample-barcoded 5' priming and a J-beta primer mix drove a second PCR of about 6 to 12 cycles. TCRdb analysed the 5' RACE reads with MiXCR anew, one entry per CDR3 protein. Of about 1,400,000 distinct CDR3 sequences in the sample, approximately 38% were seen once. Sequenced sample: blood. The receptors stem from a woman younger than 30 in good health.

This clonotype was recorded at least ten times. The V call is TRBV28, the J call TRBJ2-5; 10 positions agree with TRBD1. There are 16 residues in the CDR3. Trimming removed 5 bases from V and 2 bases from J; junction bases left unmatched: 8. From germline, CDR1 is MDHEN and CDR2 SYDVKM. CDR3 region: CASSPSGTGDQETQYF. In nucleotides, the CDR3 is TGTGCCAGCAGTCCATCCGGGACAGGGGATCAAGAGACCCAGTACTTC.

This chain uses TRBV5-1 with TRBJ2-3, with unresolved D. The CDR3 is 14 amino acids. V was clipped by 3 bases and J by 5 bases, with 13 bases between them. CDR1 SGHRS and CDR2 YFSETQ come from the germline V gene. The DNA of the CDR3 is TGCGCCAGCAGCTCCTCGAGCCCACAAGATACGCAGTATTTT. This translates into CASSSSSPQDTQYF. Full variable domain (remainder filled in from reference TRBV5-1 and TRBJ2-3): KAGVTQTPRYLIKTRGQQVTLSCSPISGHRSVSWYQQTPGQGLQFLFEYFSETQRNKGNFPGRFSGRQFSNSRSEMNVSTLELGDSALYLCASSSSSPQDTQYFGPGTRLTVL.

This clonotype was counted between two and nine times. The gene calls are TRBV29-1 and TRBJ2-7; weak D call: TRBD1 (6 bases). This CDR3 is 14 amino acids long. Trimming left V 7 bases short and J 0 bases short, with 16 bases between. Germline lookup yields CDR1 SQVTM and CDR2 ANQGSEA. CDR3 DNA sequence: TGCAGCGCGCGACCCGACAGGAGCTCCTACGAGCAGTACTTC. It encodes CSARPDRSSYEQYF.

This clonotype was detected only once. The gene calls are TRBV20-1 and TRBJ2-3; TRBD2 aligns across 9 bases. Germline V gives CDR1 DFQATT, CDR2 SNEGSKA (reference sequence). The CDR3 sequence is 15 residues long. The J segment lost 0 bases and the V segment lost 6 bases, leaving 7 bases of the junction unmatched. The CDR3 spells CSAVGSGRSTDTQYF. In DNA, the CDR3 is TGCAGTGCCGTCGGGAGCGGGAGGAGCACAGATACGCAGTATTTT.

Ten or more counts support this clonotype. This chain joins TRBV27 and TRBJ2-3, with D maybe TRBD1 (6 bases). Trimming shortened V by 3 bases and J by 1 base, and 17 bases separated the two germline ends. CDR1 MNHEY and CDR2 SMNVEV come from the germline V gene (reference sequence). This CDR3 contains 17 residues. Here the CDR3 DNA reads TGTGCCAGCAGTTTGCGCGCGGTCCCAGGGGGCACAGATACGCAGTATTTT. Translation: CASSLRAVPGGTDTQYF.

This clonotype was picked up a small number of times. This chain uses TRBV20-1 with TRBJ2-7, with D perhaps TRBD1 (6 bases). The CDR3 is made up of 14 amino acids. V lost 6 bases and J lost 2, with 17 bases in between. CDR1 is DFQATT and CDR2 is SNEGSKA in the germline V gene (reference sequence). The CDR3 sequence is CSAADPGQTYEQYF. In DNA form, the CDR3 reads TGCAGTGCCGCGGACCCTGGACAGACCTACGAGCAGTACTTC.

This clonotype was counted a few times. This rearrangement joins TRBV4-2 to TRBJ2-2; D remains ambiguous. This CDR3 spans 12 amino acids. Germline values: CDR1 LGHNA, CDR2 YNFKEQ. V was pared by 4 bases and J by 7 bases, with 7 bases between. The DNA for the CDR3 is TGTGCCAGCAGCCTCACGAGCGGGGAGCTGTTTTTT. The encoded protein is CASSLTSGELFF.

This clonotype was seen more than once but under ten times. The V gene is TRBV3-1, the J gene TRBJ2-5; tentative D call: TRBD1 (5 bases). The DNA end lines up better with TRBJ2-7; the J call may be wrong. CDR1 and CDR2 (germline): LGHDT, YNNKEL (reference sequence). The CDR3 runs 16 residues. The CDR3 reads CASSQDLRQFRGEQYF. DNA for the CDR3: TGTGCCAGCAGCCAAGATTTAAGACAGTTCCGCGGCGAGCAGTACTTC.

The chain recombines TRBV6-5 with TRBJ2-7; 10 positions agree with TRBD1. The germline V gene encodes CDR1 MNHEY and CDR2 SVGAGI. Losses at the gene ends were 0 bases for V and 3 bases for J; bases not matched to a gene: 2. The CDR3 runs to 15 residues. CDR3 protein: CASSYSDRGSYEQYF. The CDR3, as DNA: TGTGCCAGCAGTTACTCGGACAGGGGGAGCTACGAGCAGTACTTC.

This clonotype was seen many times. The V gene is TRBV12-3 or TRBV12-4, the J gene TRBJ2-3; 10 positions match TRBD2. The CDR3 contains 17 residues. V was pared by 6 bases and J by 5 bases, with 14 bases of the junction left unmatched. Here the CDR3 DNA reads TGTGCCAGCAGCCACGGTTTAGCGGGGGGTTCTGGAGATACGCAGTATTTT. It specifies CASSHGLAGGSGDTQYF.

J is TRBJ2-7 and V is TRBV7-9; D may be TRBD2 (7 bases). CDR1 SEHNR and CDR2 FQNEAQ come from the germline V gene (reference sequence). Trimming took off 1 base at V and 0 bases at J, with 13 bases between the two ends. This CDR3 is 16 amino acids long. The CDR3 nucleotides read TGTGCCAGCAGCTTAGGGGGGGGCAGAGCCTCCTACGAGCAGTACTTC. As protein: CASSLGGGRASYEQYF.

This chain uses TRBV27 with TRBJ1-2, with 7 bases aligning to TRBD1. This CDR3 is 15 amino acids long. In germline, CDR1 is MNHEY, CDR2 SMNVEV (reference sequence). V was pared by 6 bases and J by 1 base, with 8 bases of the junction left unmatched. CDR3 sequence: CASSPGTARNYGYTF. CDR3 sequence (DNA): TGTGCCAGCAGCCCGGGGACAGCTCGTAACTATGGCTACACCTTC.

The CDR3 DNA reads TGTGCCAGCAGCTTACGGTCGGGGAACACTGAAGCTTTCTTT. It yields the protein CASSLRSGNTEAFF. The rearrangement uses TRBV3-1 and TRBJ1-1, with unresolved D. CDR1 and CDR2 (germline): LGHDT, YNNKEL (reference sequence). Trimming removed 5 bases from V and 1 base from J, with 11 bases in between. The CDR3 sequence is 14 residues long.

This clonotype showed up just a few times. This sequence joins TRBV29-1 and TRBJ2-3; tentatively, D is TRBD2 (6 bases). Per the germline V gene, CDR1 is SQVTM and CDR2 is ANQGSEA. V lost 3 bases to trimming and J lost 3 bases, with 25 bases between them. This CDR3 has 18 amino acids. The CDR3 sequence is CSVESLRRGKGRTDTQYF. The CDR3 bases are TGCAGCGTTGAGAGTCTCCGACGGGGGAAGGGTAGGACAGATACGCAGTATTTT.

In its sample, this clonotype was seen many times. The chain joins TRBV29-1 to TRBJ2-3; the D gene is possibly TRBD1 (5 bases). V lost 1 base, J lost 6 bases, and 8 bases lay in between. The CDR3 is 12 residues long. Germline V gene lookup returns CDR1 SQVTM and CDR2 ANQGSEA. CDR3 loop: CSVEVWGDTQYF. The DNA for the CDR3 is TGCAGCGTTGAAGTATGGGGCGATACGCAGTATTTT.

V and J are TRBV28 and TRBJ2-1, with TRBD2 matching 12 bases. The junction had 10 bases not matched to a gene; V was cut back by 7 bases and J by 9 bases. Per the germline V gene, CDR1 is MDHEN and CDR2 is SYDVKM. The CDR3 length is 15 residues. The CDR3 region has the DNA TGTGCCAGCACCCCCCCTAGCGGGGGGGTTTCTGAGCAGTTCTTC. It encodes CASTPPSGGVSEQFF.

The rearrangement joins TRBV6-5 to TRBJ2-3; D call uncertain. The CDR3 contains 13 residues. Germline V gene lookup returns CDR1 MNHEY and CDR2 SVGAGI. V lost 2 bases, J lost 14 bases, and 17 bases lay in between. The DNA of the CDR3 is TGTGCCAGCAGTTACACCTTGGCAGAATTGGTGTATTTT. Translated, it gives CASSYTLAELVYF.

This clonotype was seen only a few times. The gene calls are TRBV5-1 and TRBJ2-5; 7 nucleotides align to TRBD2. Germline CDR1 and CDR2: SGHRS and YFSETQ. V shed 1 base, J shed 3 bases, and the junction held 6 bases outside the gene matches. This CDR3 spans 15 amino acids. CDR3 in amino acids: CASSLFQGGEETQYF. The CDR3 DNA follows: TGCGCCAGCAGCTTGTTTCAGGGAGGGGAAGAGACCCAGTACTTC. The variable domain in full, with the rest retrieved from reference TRBV5-1 and TRBJ2-5, is KAGVTQTPRYLIKTRGQQVTLSCSPISGHRSVSWYQQTPGQGLQFLFEYFSETQRNKGNFPGRFSGRQFSNSRSEMNVSTLELGDSALYLCASSLFQGGEETQYFGPGTRLLVL.

This clonotype was found a few times. V and J are TRBV7-2 and TRBJ2-3; D is possibly TRBD2 (6 bases). Germline V gene data show CDR1 as SGHTA and CDR2 as FQGNSA. The CDR3 runs 16 residues. The germline V and J ends were trimmed by 3 bases and 2 bases, with 15 bases remaining between them. The CDR3 spells CASSFAGGASTDTQYF. The DNA of the CDR3 is TGTGCCAGCAGCTTCGCCGGAGGGGCTTCCACAGATACGCAGTATTTT.